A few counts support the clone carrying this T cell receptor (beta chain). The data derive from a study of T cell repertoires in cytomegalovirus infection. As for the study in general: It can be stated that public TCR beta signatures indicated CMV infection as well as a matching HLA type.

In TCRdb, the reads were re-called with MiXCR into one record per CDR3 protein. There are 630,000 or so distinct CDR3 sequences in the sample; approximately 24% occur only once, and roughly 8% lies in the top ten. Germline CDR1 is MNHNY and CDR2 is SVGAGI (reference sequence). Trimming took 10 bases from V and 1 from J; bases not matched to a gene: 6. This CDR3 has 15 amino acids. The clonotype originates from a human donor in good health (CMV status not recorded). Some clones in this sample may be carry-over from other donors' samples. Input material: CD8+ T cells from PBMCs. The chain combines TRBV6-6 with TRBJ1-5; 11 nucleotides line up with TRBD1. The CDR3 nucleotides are TGTGCCACCATACGGGACAGGGGGAGCAATCAGCCCCAGCATTTT. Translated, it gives CATIRDRGSNQPQHF.